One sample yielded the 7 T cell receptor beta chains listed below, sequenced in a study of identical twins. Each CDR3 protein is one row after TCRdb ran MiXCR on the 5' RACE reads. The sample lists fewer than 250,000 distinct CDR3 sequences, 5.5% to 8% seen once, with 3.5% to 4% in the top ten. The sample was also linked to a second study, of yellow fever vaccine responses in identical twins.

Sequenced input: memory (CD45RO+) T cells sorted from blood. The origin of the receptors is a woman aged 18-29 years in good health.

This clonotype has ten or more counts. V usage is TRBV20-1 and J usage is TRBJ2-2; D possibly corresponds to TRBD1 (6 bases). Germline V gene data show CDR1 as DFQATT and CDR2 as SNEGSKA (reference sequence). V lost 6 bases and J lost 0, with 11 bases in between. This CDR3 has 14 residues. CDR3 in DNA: TGCAGTGCCACGGGACATTCGAACACCGGGGAGCTGTTTTTT. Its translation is CSATGHSNTGELFF.

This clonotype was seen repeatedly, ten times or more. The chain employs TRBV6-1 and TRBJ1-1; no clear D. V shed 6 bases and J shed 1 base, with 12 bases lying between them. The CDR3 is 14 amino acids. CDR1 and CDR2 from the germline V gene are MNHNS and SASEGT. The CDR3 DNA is TGTGCCAGCAGGGCCGGCGCCGGGAACACTGAAGCTTTCTTT. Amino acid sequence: CASRAGAGNTEAFF.

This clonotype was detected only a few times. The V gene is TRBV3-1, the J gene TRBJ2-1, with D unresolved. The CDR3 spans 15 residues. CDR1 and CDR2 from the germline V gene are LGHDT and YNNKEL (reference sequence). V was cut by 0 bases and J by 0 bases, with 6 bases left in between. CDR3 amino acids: CASSQDFSSYNEQFF. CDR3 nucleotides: TGTGCCAGCAGCCAAGACTTTTCCTCCTACAATGAGCAGTTCTTC.

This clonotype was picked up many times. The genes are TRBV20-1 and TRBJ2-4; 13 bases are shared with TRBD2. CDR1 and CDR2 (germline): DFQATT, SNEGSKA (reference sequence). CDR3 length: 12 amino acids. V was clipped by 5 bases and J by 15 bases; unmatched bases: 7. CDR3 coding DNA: TGCAGTGCTTCACTAGCGGGAGGGCCGGGGTACTTC. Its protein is CSASLAGGPGYF.

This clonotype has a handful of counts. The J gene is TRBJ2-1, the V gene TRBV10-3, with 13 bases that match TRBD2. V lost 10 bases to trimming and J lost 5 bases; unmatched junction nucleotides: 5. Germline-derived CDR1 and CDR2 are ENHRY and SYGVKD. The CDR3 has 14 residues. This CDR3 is CATHGTSGNNEQFF. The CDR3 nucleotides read TGTGCCACTCACGGGACTAGCGGGAACAATGAGCAGTTCTTC.

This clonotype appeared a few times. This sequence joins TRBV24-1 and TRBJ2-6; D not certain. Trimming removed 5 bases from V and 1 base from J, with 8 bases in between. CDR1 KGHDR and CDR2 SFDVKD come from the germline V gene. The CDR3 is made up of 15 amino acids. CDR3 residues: CATSGRVSGANVLTF. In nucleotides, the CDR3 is TGTGCCACCAGTGGTAGGGTTTCTGGGGCCAACGTCCTGACTTTC.

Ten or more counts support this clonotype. CDR3 amino acids: CASSFSGGGTDTQYF. CDR3 DNA sequence: TGTGCCAGCAGCTTTAGCGGGGGAGGCACAGATACGCAGTATTTT. The chain combines TRBV12-3 or TRBV12-4 with TRBJ2-3; 9 bases map to TRBD2. V trimming: 6 bases; J trimming: 1 base; junction bases outside the gene matches: 5. This CDR3 comprises 15 residues.